Included here is one T cell receptor beta chain sequence, with context. These data belong to a study of technical replicates of blood from several donors. The CDR3 loop spans 13 amino acids. Between the trimmed V and J ends, which lost 0 bases and 6 bases, there was a span of 9 bases. Looked up from germline, CDR1 is MNHEY and CDR2 is SVGAGI. Only in-frame clones appear in the TCRdb table, and some are missing; sequencing was by immunoSEQ multiplex PCR. The data hold around 83,000 clones, with around 94% observed a single time. This sequence originates from a human donor in good health. The chain carries TRBV6-5 and TRBJ2-7; a possible D gene is TRBD1 (6 bases). The sequencing input was T cells isolated from PBMCs. The CDR3 loop is CASSYSVRGEQYF. Here the CDR3 DNA reads TGTGCCAGCAGTTACTCGGTCAGGGGCGAGCAGTACTTC.